The 2 T cell receptor beta chains given below trace back to one sample, sequenced in a study of shared clonotypes between healthy human individuals. The protocol was immunoSEQ multiplex PCR, while the TCRdb copy is restricted to in-frame clones and leaves out a portion. The sample records 180,000 or so clones, about 93% being singletons. The sequencing input was naive CD4+ T cells sorted from blood. Subset specified: CD45RA+ positively selected. These receptors were taken from a woman in her thirties in good health.

The J gene is TRBJ2-6, the V gene TRBV15; no clear D. Germline V gives CDR1 LNHNV, CDR2 YYDKDF (reference sequence). The germline V and J ends were trimmed by 1 base and 0 bases, with 10 bases remaining between them. The length of the CDR3 is 17 residues. The CDR3 DNA reads TGTGCCACCAGCAGAGCTGTTGGCAGCTCTGGGGCCAACGTCCTGACTTTC. It is translated as CATSRAVGSSGANVLTF.

The V call is TRBV6-5, the J call TRBJ2-7; D remains ambiguous. The CDR3 runs 15 residues. Germline V gives CDR1 MNHEY, CDR2 SVGAGI. The germline V and J ends were trimmed by 4 bases and 2 bases, with 15 bases remaining between them. CDR3 bases: TGTGCCAGCAGTTCTGCTGGGATGCGCGCCTACGAGCAGTACTTC. Residues: CASSSAGMRAYEQYF.